This T cell receptor (beta chain) was identified during a study of shared clonotypes between healthy human individuals (dated by TCRdb to 2020 to 2022). The study in broad terms: The cohort comprised a couple of women and a few men aged 18 to 49 years. Libraries were prepared and TCR repertoires were sequenced by different laboratories using diverse techniques, in order to increase sequencing depth and limit assay-specific biases. For each donor, CD4 naive and CD4 memory were each given three plates, CD8 naive was given two plates, and CD8 memory was given one plate. Between about 0.8 and 9 billion PBMCs per donor were obtained by leukapheresis. Blood TCR repertoires of about 5 healthy adults were deeply sequenced to estimate repertoire size and the extent of clonotype sharing between individuals.

The CDR3, from cysteine to phenylalanine, totals 15 residues. Left in the record is the CDR3 DNA by itself, 45 bases read in frame from the first base. For this chain, trimming is 5 bases at the V end and 0 bases at the J end, and the number of junction bases without a gene match is 2. The germline V gene (reference sequence) supplies CDR1 LNHDA and CDR2 SQIVND. TCR CDR3 regions were amplified from genomic DNA by multiplex PCR using the deep immunoSEQ assay. Extracted genomic DNA from each cell subset was spread evenly across all wells of several immunoSEQ 96-well plates, with each plate serving as a replicate. Each replicate PCR for sorted subsets received about 180 ng genomic DNA, equal to about 30,000 T cell genomes. Purified libraries were measured with a Qubit 3.0 fluorometer, size-checked on a Bioanalyzer 2100, and measured again with the KAPA Library Quantification kit. Every immunoSEQ 96-well plate was sequenced on a dedicated single-read 150-cycle Illumina NextSeq 550 flow cell. As for the authors' bioinformatics: Because the immunoSEQ output included only junctional sequences and no quality scores, the filtering could not be the same as the filtering used for full-length reads. Sequences were annotated with PyIR, a Python wrapper for IgBLAST v1.9, and V/J genes and CDR3 were assigned using IMGT germline references. Reads with weak V/J assignments (E-value above 1e-6), missing CDR3, stop codons, out-of-frame junctions, or ambiguous translated residues were removed. V3J clonotypes were defined as sequences sharing an identical inferred V gene, J gene, and CDR3 amino acid sequence. Percentage overlap between repertoires was calculated by dividing the number of shared unique clonotypes by the size of the smaller repertoire. Richness of each repertoire was evaluated using RTK rarefaction, the Chao1 estimator, and Recon v2.1 estimates of unobserved clonotypes. For all TCRbeta clonotypes obtained by the gDNA method from four donors, generation probabilities were computed with OLGA. TCRdb retrieved this table from immuneACCESS and kept in-frame rearrangements only. Not all clones are present; in checked studies, unresolved V genes account for under half, and no reason is known for the remainder. V, J and clone size reflect that table, while D and trimming were determined from the DNA. The table for this sample lists about 1.5 million clones; roughly 96% of them were counted only once. Roughly 1.2% of the sample rests with the top ten.

Healthy HIV-negative adults with no recently reported acute infections or vaccinations were included as donors. Only Caucasian adults living in Nashville, Tennessee, USA were represented among the donors. CD4+ T cells were enriched by magnetic negative selection, after which naive cells were positively selected on CD45RA and the negative fraction was taken as the memory subset. After blood collection by leukapheresis, PBMCs were isolated using Ficoll-Histopaque density gradient centrifugation and then cryopreserved in the vapor phase of liquid nitrogen. Analytical flow cytometry was used to check the purity and quantity of every magnetically sorted T cell population. Genomic DNA was isolated from each sorted fraction and quantified by UV absorbance on a Nanodrop 2000c. In this sample, this clone turned up once. It has no known antigen specificity. Qualities for individual bases were not recorded, and no much larger clone is one base off.

What the research found in general, with its limitations: Because the study included only a small number of donors, the genetic and exposure-history diversity represented was limited. Larger estimated clonotype richness was generally found for naive subsets than for memory subsets. Only blood was sampled, and tissue TCR repertoires likely differ from those in blood. Higher generation probabilities were observed for clonotypes shared by all four sorted-subset donors than for non-shared clonotypes. Incomplete sequencing was indicated by rarefaction of sorted-subset datasets, despite the large sequencing depth. Based on pairwise subsampling, the degree of clonotype sharing among donors was expected to be affected by sequencing depth. When four donors were compared, the shared fraction of clonotypes was 5% to 6.5% for naive CD4, around 3.6% for naive CD8, roughly 2.5% for memory CD4, and less than 0.45% for memory CD8.

This receptor was identified in a young man in good health. The V and J segments used are TRBV19 and TRBJ2-3, with 10 bases matching TRBD1. Sequencing was performed on naive CD4+ T cells sorted from blood. This specimen's cell subset or site label, interpreted: CD45RA+ positively selected. The sequenced DNA is TGTGCCAGTAGTCGGGGACAGGGGAGCACAGATACGCAGTATTTT. It codes for CASSRGQGSTDTQYF. Reference TRBV19 and TRBJ2-3 proteins supply the regions before and after the CDR3; the full variable domain is: DGGITQSPKYLFRKEGQNVTLSCEQNLNHDAMYWYRQDPGQGLRLIYYSQIVNDFQKGDIAEGYSVSREKKESFPLTVTSAQKNPTAFYLCASSRGQGSTDTQYFGPGTRLTVL.